This TCR beta chain was recorded in a study of blood T cell repertoires in COVID-19. For the study at large: COVID-19 samples collected from the United States, Italy and Spain covered acute and convalescent phases.

Measured with immunoSEQ multiplex PCR; TCRdb has only the in-frame clones, and not every one. The sample lists some 110,000 clones, 80% to 90% occurring once. Per germline, CDR1 SEHNR and CDR2 FQNEAQ (reference sequence). V lost 4 bases to trimming and J lost 7 bases; unmatched junction nucleotides: 7. CDR3 length equals 15 residues. The sample taken for sequencing was peripheral blood. The rearrangement uses TRBV7-9 and TRBJ1-4; 9 nucleotides align to TRBD1. This clonotype was sampled from a man in his 70s who had recovered from COVID-19. CDR3 loop: CASSSRDRVSEKLFF. CDR3 nucleotide sequence: TGTGCCAGCAGCTCCCGGGACAGGGTGAGTGAAAAACTGTTTTTT.